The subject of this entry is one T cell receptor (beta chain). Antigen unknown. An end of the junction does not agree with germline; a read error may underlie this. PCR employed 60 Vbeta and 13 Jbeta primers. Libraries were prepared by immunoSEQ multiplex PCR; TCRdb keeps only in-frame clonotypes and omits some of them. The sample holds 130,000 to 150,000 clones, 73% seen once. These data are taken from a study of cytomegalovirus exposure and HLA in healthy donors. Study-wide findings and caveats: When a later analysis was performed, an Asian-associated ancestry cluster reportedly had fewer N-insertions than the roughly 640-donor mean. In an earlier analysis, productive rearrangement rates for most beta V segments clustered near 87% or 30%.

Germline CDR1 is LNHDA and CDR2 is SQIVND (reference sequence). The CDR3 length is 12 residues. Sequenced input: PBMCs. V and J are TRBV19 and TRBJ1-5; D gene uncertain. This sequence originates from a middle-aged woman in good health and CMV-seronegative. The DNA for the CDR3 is TGCTCCTCGGGATTACTCAATCAGCCCCAGCATTTT. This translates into CSSGLLNQPQHF.